This TCR beta chain comes out of a study of blood T cell repertoires in COVID-19. Study overall: The samples span acute and convalescent COVID-19 from the United States, Italy and Spain. T cells, B-cell-depleted T cells, or PBMCs supplied cDNA or gDNA.

Original processing notes: Reference gene primers were amplified, and this amplification served to estimate nucleated cell counts. TCRdb keeps only in-frame clones here, not all; method: immunoSEQ multiplex PCR. D and trimming were read from the DNA, whereas the V and J calls and clone size are those reported in that table. The repertoire holds over 250,000 clones, with roughly nine tenths as singletons. Trimming cost V 0 bases and J 5 bases, with 5 bases left between them. This CDR3 comprises 12 residues. CDR1 is SGHDT, CDR2 YYEEEE, per germline. The sequenced sample consisted of peripheral blood. The receptor's source is a man aged 55 to 70 who had recovered from COVID-19. The chain has TRBV5-6 and TRBJ1-2; D is unclear. Here the CDR3 DNA reads TGTGCCAGCAGCTTGGGCAGTTATGGCTACACCTTC. Protein product: CASSLGSYGYTF.